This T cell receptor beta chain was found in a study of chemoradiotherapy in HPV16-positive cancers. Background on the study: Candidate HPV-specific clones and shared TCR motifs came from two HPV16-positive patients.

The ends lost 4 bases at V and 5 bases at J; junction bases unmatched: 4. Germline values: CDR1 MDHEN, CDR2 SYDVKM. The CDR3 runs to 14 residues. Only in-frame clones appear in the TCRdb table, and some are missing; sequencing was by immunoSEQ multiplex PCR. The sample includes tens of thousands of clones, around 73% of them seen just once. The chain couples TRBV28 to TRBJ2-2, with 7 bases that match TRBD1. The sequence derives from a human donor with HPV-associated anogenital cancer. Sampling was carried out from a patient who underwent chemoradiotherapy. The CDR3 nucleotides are TGTGCCAGCAGTTCCCTGACAGGGACCGGGGAGCTGTTTTTT. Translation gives CASSSLTGTGELFF.